This T cell receptor (beta chain) was recovered during a study of control samples from healthy donors and cancer patients. V lost 5 bases to trimming and J lost 6 bases, with 16 bases between them. CDR3 length: 14 residues. Looked up from germline, CDR1 is MNHEY and CDR2 is SMNVEV (reference sequence). Here immunoSEQ multiplex PCR was the method, and the copy in TCRdb shows in-frame clones only, minus some. The sample includes tens of thousands of clones, about 87% seen only once; the top ten take under 2.5%. Sequenced: PBMCs. The chain joins TRBV27 to TRBJ1-2; D remains unclear. This TCR was recovered from a woman between 50 and 59 years old with head and neck cancer. The CDR3 protein is CASSPTPTTHGYTF. The CDR3, as DNA: TGTGCCAGCAGTCCAACACCGACTACTCATGGCTACACCTTC.